A single T cell receptor (beta chain) is shown here with its context. The data originate from a study of technical replicates of blood from a handful of donors. The CDR3 is 15 amino acids. CDR1 SGHTA and CDR2 FQGTGA come from the germline V gene. V gave up 1 base and J gave up 10 bases, with 14 bases separating them. The assay was immunoSEQ multiplex PCR, and TCRdb's table has in-frame clones only and misses some. The table includes 65,000 to 90,000 clones, approximately 91% detected once. The chain employs TRBV7-3 and TRBJ1-6; D is possibly TRBD1 (5 bases). This receptor was taken from a human donor in good health. Some clones in this sample may be carry-over from other donors' samples. Material for sequencing was PBMCs. Here the CDR3 reads CASSLRGLGRSPLHF. The DNA for the CDR3 is TGTGCCAGCAGCTTAAGGGGACTGGGGCGGTCACCCCTCCACTTT.